The next 19 T cell receptor beta chains were all read from a single sample in a study of shared clonotypes between healthy human individuals. Using immunoSEQ multiplex PCR, the repertoire was profiled, and TCRdb retains in-frame clones only, with some absent. This sample has approximately 2,000,000 clones; just under 95% occur once, and the top ten carry under 2%. Naive CD8 cells, CD45RO-negative and positively selected for CCR7, excluded terminally differentiated effector memory CD45RA+ cells. Input material: naive CD8+ T cells from PBMCs. The receptor set was obtained from a man aged 18 to 29 in good health. Some clones in this sample may be carry-over from other donors' samples.

This rearrangement joins TRBV7-9 to TRBJ1-3; the D gene is possibly TRBD1 (5 bases). CDR3 length equals 15 residues. Trimming pared 5 bases from V and 2 bases from J, leaving 13 bases between. Germline-derived CDR1 and CDR2 are SEHNR and FQNEAQ (reference sequence). CDR3 sequence (DNA): TGTGCCAGCAGCCACGGTAGCAGGGCTGGAAACACCATATATTTT. Translated, it gives CASSHGSRAGNTIYF.

This clone is a singleton in its sample. The chain links TRBV7-9 to TRBJ2-1; a possible D gene is TRBD1 (5 bases). The CDR3 has 12 amino acids. V was cut by 3 bases and J by 13 bases, with 13 bases left in between. In germline, CDR1 is SEHNR, CDR2 FQNEAQ (reference sequence). The DNA of the CDR3 is TGTGCCAGCAGCTTTGGGGCCGGGCCACAGTTCTTC. Encoded protein: CASSFGAGPQFF.

The CDR3 loop is CASSPRTYNEQFF. The DNA of the CDR3 is TGTGCCAGCAGCCCGAGGACCTACAATGAGCAGTTCTTC. The rearrangement uses TRBV11-2 and TRBJ2-1; the D is unclear. The CDR3 sequence is 13 residues long. The germline CDR1 and CDR2 sequences are SGHAT and FQNNGV. Trimming shortened V by 5 bases and J by 2 bases, and 7 bases separated the two germline ends.

The chain links TRBV2 to TRBJ2-7, with D possibly matching TRBD2 (5 bases). The CDR3 covers 17 residues. V was pared by 3 bases and J by 2 bases, with 20 bases between. Germline lookup yields CDR1 SNHLY and CDR2 FYNNEI. In DNA, the CDR3 is TGTGCCAGCAGTGAGATTTCGGGGAGATCTACGGCCTACGAGCAGTACTTC. This sequence encodes CASSEISGRSTAYEQYF. The full variable domain, in which reference TRBV2 and TRBJ2-7 provide the parts outside the CDR3, is EPEVTQTPSHQVTQMGQEVILRCVPISNHLYFYWYRQILGQKVEFLVSFYNNEISEKSEIFDDQFSVERPDGSNFTLKIRSTKLEDSAMYFCASSEISGRSTAYEQYFGPGTRLTVT.

CDR3 nucleotides: TGTGCCAGTAGTATAGGGGCAGATAGCTCCTACGAGCAGTACTTC. Translation gives CASSIGADSSYEQYF. The rearrangement uses TRBV19 and TRBJ2-7; D gene uncertain. V was shortened by 1 base and J by 0 bases, with 10 bases between the two germline ends. The CDR3 has 15 residues. Germline loops: CDR1 LNHDA, CDR2 SQIVND (reference sequence).

The rearrangement links TRBV5-6 to TRBJ2-7, with TRBD1 as a possible D gene (6 bases). The CDR3 consists of 16 residues. Trimming left V 4 bases short and J 4 bases short, with 21 bases between. Germline V gene lookup returns CDR1 SGHDT and CDR2 YYEEEE. The CDR3, as DNA: TGTGCCAGCAGCCCACGGTATAGGGGGTTATCGTACGAGCAGTACTTC. Protein sequence: CASSPRYRGLSYEQYF. The variable domain in full, with the rest retrieved from reference TRBV5-6 and TRBJ2-7, is DAGVTQSPTHLIKTRGQQVTLRCSPKSGHDTVSWYQQALGQGPQFIFQYYEEEERQRGNFPDRFSGHQFPNYSSELNVNALLLGDSALYLCASSPRYRGLSYEQYFGPGTRLTVT.

V gene TRBV9 combines with J gene TRBJ2-3, with 7 positions matching TRBD2. Germline V CDR1 and CDR2: SGDLS, YYNGEE. This CDR3 has 13 residues. V trimming: 5 bases; J trimming: 4 bases; junction bases outside the gene matches: 4. CDR3 sequence reads: CASSTGGADTQYF. The CDR3 coding sequence is TGTGCCAGCAGTACGGGAGGCGCAGATACGCAGTATTTT.

The rearrangement links TRBV27 to TRBJ2-7; TRBD1 matches 9 bases. With 7 bases clipped from V and 2 bases from J, the junction kept 6 bases outside the gene matches. Germline V lookup: CDR1 MNHEY, CDR2 SMNVEV (reference sequence). The CDR3 sequence is 14 residues long. The CDR3 DNA reads TGTGCCAGCACTCCCCGGGACAGGGCCTACGAGCAGTACTTC. Protein product: CASTPRDRAYEQYF.

This clone was recorded only once. The chain combines TRBV28 with TRBJ2-1; 7 bases align to TRBD1. Per the germline V gene, CDR1 is MDHEN and CDR2 is SYDVKM. CDR3 length: 15 residues. V was clipped by 8 bases and J by 4 bases; unmatched bases: 11. The CDR3 is CASRNRDSTYNEQFF. CDR3 nucleotide sequence: TGTGCCAGCCGAAACCGGGACAGTACTTACAATGAGCAGTTCTTC.

This clone was detected a few times. The chain has TRBV9 and TRBJ1-1; D possibly corresponds to TRBD1 (6 bases). There are 15 residues in the CDR3. Germline CDR1 reads SGDLS; CDR2 reads YYNGEE. Trimming removed 3 bases at V and 10 bases at J, with 22 bases between. The CDR3 sequence: CASSARGDTPITAFF. In nucleotides, the CDR3 is TGTGCCAGCAGCGCCCGGGGGGACACCCCAATCACAGCTTTCTTT.

The rearrangement links TRBV25-1 to TRBJ2-7, with D uncertain. V lost 1 base, J lost 2 bases, and 12 bases lay in between. The CDR3 extends over 15 amino acids. Germline V gene lookup returns CDR1 MGHDK and CDR2 SYGVNS. The CDR3 loop reads CASSELLGEAYEQYF. In DNA form, the CDR3 reads TGTGCCAGCAGTGAATTATTGGGCGAAGCCTACGAGCAGTACTTC.

The CDR3 bases are TGCGCCAGCAGCCACCCTCGACAATCCCGAGCTTTCTTT. This gives the protein CASSHPRQSRAFF. This sequence joins TRBV4-1 and TRBJ1-1; D gene unclear. CDR1 and CDR2 from the germline V gene are MGHRA and YSYEKL. The CDR3 totals 13 residues. The V end was cut by 3 bases, the J end by 10 bases, with 15 bases between.

The V call is TRBV4-3, the J call TRBJ2-1; D gene uncertain. Germline V gene lookup returns CDR1 LGHNA and CDR2 YSLEER. Trimming shortened V by 4 bases and J by 5 bases, and 15 bases separated the two germline ends. This CDR3 spans 15 amino acids. In DNA, the CDR3 is TGCGCCAGCAGCCTTACCCGTTCCCCGAACAATGAGCAGTTCTTC. Translation: CASSLTRSPNNEQFF.

This chain connects TRBV14 to TRBJ2-3; the match to TRBD2 covers 11 bases. V shed 6 bases, J shed 2 bases, and the junction held 7 bases outside the gene matches. The CDR3 totals 16 residues. The germline CDR1 and CDR2 sequences are SGHDN and FVKESK. CDR3 in amino acids: CASSPLAGDYTDTQYF. In DNA, the CDR3 is TGTGCCAGCAGTCCACTAGCGGGAGATTACACAGATACGCAGTATTTT. The full variable domain, its missing parts supplied by reference TRBV14 and TRBJ2-3, is EAGVTQFPSHSVIEKGQTVTLRCDPISGHDNLYWYRRVMGKEIKFLLHFVKESKQDESGMPNNRFLAERTGGTYSTLKVQPAELEDSGVYFCASSPLAGDYTDTQYFGPGTRLTVL.

This chain joins TRBV11-2 and TRBJ1-3; no definite D call. Trimming removed 7 bases at V and 0 bases at J, with 13 bases between. Germline V gives CDR1 SGHAT, CDR2 FQNNGV. CDR3 length: 15 amino acids. The CDR3 nucleotides read TGTGCCAGCACCTCGGAGTACCTCTCTGGAAACACCATATATTTT. Amino acids: CASTSEYLSGNTIYF. Looking up the rest from reference TRBV11-2 and TRBJ1-3 gives the full variable domain: EAGVAQSPRYKIIEKRQSVAFWCNPISGHATLYWYQQILGQGPKLLIQFQNNGVVDDSQLPKDRFSAERLKGVDSTLKIQPAKLEDSAVYLCASTSEYLSGNTIYFGEGSWLTVV.

The V call is TRBV4-1, the J call TRBJ2-6; tentative D call: TRBD2 (5 bases). Deletions cut 0 bases from V and 1 base from J, with 7 bases between. The CDR3 loop spans 16 amino acids. Germline CDR1 reads MGHRA; CDR2 reads YSYEKL. This CDR3 reads CASSQEAVSGANVLTF. In DNA form, the CDR3 reads TGCGCCAGCAGCCAAGAAGCGGTTTCTGGGGCCAACGTCCTGACTTTC.

The J gene is TRBJ2-7, the V gene TRBV6-1; 12 positions match TRBD2. Germline CDR1 and CDR2: MNHNS and SASEGT. J lost 6 bases, V lost 3 bases, and 9 bases had no gene match. The CDR3 contains 16 residues. The CDR3 loop is CASSEFRLAGVGEQYF. The CDR3 coding sequence is TGTGCCAGCAGTGAGTTCCGACTAGCGGGAGTAGGCGAGCAGTACTTC.

J is TRBJ2-6 and V is TRBV27; D ambiguous. V lost 5 bases and J lost 2, with 13 bases in between. CDR3 size: 16 residues. The germline gives CDR1 MNHEY, CDR2 SMNVEV (reference sequence). CDR3 coding DNA: TGTGCCAGCAGTCACAAAGGGATCACTGGGGCCAACGTCCTGACTTTC. Encoded protein: CASSHKGITGANVLTF.

The genes are TRBV5-6 and TRBJ2-2; D not resolved. Germline V CDR1 and CDR2: SGHDT, YYEEEE. Deletions cut 4 bases from V and 5 bases from J, with 6 bases between. There are 12 residues in the CDR3. CDR3 protein: CASSLLTGELFF. CDR3 bases: TGTGCCAGCAGCCTACTTACCGGGGAGCTGTTTTTT.